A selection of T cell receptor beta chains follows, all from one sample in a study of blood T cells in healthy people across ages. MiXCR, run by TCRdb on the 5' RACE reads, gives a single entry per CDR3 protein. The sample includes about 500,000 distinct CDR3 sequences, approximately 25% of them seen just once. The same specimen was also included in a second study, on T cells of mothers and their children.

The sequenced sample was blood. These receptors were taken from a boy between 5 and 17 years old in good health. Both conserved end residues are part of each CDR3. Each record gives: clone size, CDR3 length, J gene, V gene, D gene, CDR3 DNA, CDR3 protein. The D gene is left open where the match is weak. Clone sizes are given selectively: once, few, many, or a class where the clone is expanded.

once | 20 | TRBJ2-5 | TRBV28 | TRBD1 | TGTGCCAGCAGTCCAATATTCGGACAGGGAATCTATAGCGCCCAAGAGACCCAGTACTTC | CASSPIFGQGIYSAQETQYF
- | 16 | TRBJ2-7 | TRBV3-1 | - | TGTGCCAGCAGCCAAGATTGGGGCAGGGCGTCCTACGAGCAGTACTTC | CASSQDWGRASYEQYF
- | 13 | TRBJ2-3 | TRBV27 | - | TGTGCCAGCAGGTGGCCGGACACAGATACGCAGTATTTT | CASRWPDTDTQYF
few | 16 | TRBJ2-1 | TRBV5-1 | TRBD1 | TGCGCCAGCAGATCTACCCAGGGGGCGCCGTACATTGAGCAGTTCTTC | CASRSTQGAPYIEQFF
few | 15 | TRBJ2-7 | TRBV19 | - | TGTGCCAGTAGTATTACGGACAGCGAATCCTACGAGCAGTACTTC | CASSITDSESYEQYF
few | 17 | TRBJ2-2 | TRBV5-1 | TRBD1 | TGCGCCAGCAAGCAGCCCGGGGGACAGGAGAACACCGGGGAGCTGTTTTTT | CASKQPGGQENTGELFF
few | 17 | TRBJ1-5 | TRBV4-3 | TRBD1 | TGCGCCAGCAGCCTGGGGACAGGGGACCCTAGCAATCAGCCCCAGCATTTT | CASSLGTGDPSNQPQHF
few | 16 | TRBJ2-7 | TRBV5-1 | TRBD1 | TGCGCCAGCACACTAATTTCGGGACAGGGGGCAAACGAGCAGTACTTC | CASTLISGQGANEQYF
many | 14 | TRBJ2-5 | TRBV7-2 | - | TGTGCTAGCAGCTTTGGACTAGGGGGCGAGACCCAGTACTTC | CASSFGLGGETQYF
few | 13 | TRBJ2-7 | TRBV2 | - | TGTGCCAGCAGTGAGGTAGCTTCCTACGAGCAGTACTTC | CASSEVASYEQYF
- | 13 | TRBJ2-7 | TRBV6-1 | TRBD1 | TGTGCCAGCAGTAAGGACAGGAACTACGAGCAGTACTTC | CASSKDRNYEQYF
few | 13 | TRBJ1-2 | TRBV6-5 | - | TGTGCCAGCAGTTACGCGTCTAACTATGGCTACACCTTC | CASSYASNYGYTF
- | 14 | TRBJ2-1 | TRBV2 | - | TGTGCCAGCAGGGGCGTGGGGAGCGACAATGAGCAGTTCTTC | CASRGVGSDNEQFF
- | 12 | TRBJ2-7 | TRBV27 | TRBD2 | TGTGCCACAGGACTAGCGGGGCACGAGCAGTACTTC | CATGLAGHEQYF
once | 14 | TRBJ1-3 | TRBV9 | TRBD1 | TGTGCCAGCAGCGTAGAGGGACAGGGAAACACCATATATTTT | CASSVEGQGNTIYF
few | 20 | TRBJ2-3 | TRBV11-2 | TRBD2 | TGTGCCAGCAGCTTAGATCATTTGGCGTTAACGGGAGGGAGCACAGATACGCAGTATTTT | CASSLDHLALTGGSTDTQYF
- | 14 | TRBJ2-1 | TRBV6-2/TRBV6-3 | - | TGCGCCAGCTTAAAGCGGCTGGAGAGGGATGAGCAGTTCTTC | CASLKRLERDEQFF
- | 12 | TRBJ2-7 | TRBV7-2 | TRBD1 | TGTGCCAGCAAGGGGGCTGTCTACGAGCAGTACTTC | CASKGAVYEQYF
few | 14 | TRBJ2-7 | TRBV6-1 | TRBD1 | TGTGCCAGCAGGGACAGGAGGTTCTCCTACGAGCAGTACTTC | CASRDRRFSYEQYF
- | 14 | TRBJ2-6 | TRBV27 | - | TGTGCCAGCAGAGCTAGCTCTGGGGCCAACGTCCTGACTTTC | CASRASSGANVLTF
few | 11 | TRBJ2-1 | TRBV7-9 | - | TGTGCCAGCAGGTCCGGGCCTGAGCAGTTCTTC | CASRSGPEQFF
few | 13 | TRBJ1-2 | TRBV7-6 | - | TGTGCCCTTAATAGGCTAGGATATTCCGGCTACACCTTC | CALNRLGYSGYTF
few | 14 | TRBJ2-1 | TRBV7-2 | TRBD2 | TGTGCCAGCAGCTATGGGACTAGCGTGGGGGGGCAGTTCTTC | CASSYGTSVGGQFF
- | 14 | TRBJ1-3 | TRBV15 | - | TGTGCCACCAGCGCGGGCAGCTCTGGAAACACCATATATTTT | CATSAGSSGNTIYF
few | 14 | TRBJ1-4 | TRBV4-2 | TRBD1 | TGTGCCAGCAGCCAGCGGGACAGCTATGAAAAACTGTTTTTT | CASSQRDSYEKLFF
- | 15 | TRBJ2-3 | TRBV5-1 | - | TGCGCCAGCAGCTTGGGGTACAGGTCCGCAGATACGCAGTATTTT | CASSLGYRSADTQYF
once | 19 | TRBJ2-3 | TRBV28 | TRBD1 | TGTGCCAGCAGCTCAGCATACATCACGGACAGGGGTGGTTCAGATACGCAGTATTTT | CASSSAYITDRGGSDTQYF
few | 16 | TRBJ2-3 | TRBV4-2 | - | TGTGCCAGCAGCCAGGGTACAGGGACTGCCACAGATACGCAGTATTTT | CASSQGTGTATDTQYF
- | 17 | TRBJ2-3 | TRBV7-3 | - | TGTGCCAGCAGCTCGCCGCGGACCCTAAACCTCACAGATACGCAGTATTTT | CASSSPRTLNLTDTQYF
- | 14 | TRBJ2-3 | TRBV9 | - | TGTGCCAGCAGCGTTAGCGGAGTGGCAGATACGCAGTATTTT | CASSVSGVADTQYF
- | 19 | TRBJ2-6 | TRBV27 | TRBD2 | TGTGCCAGCAGTTTAAGGCTAGCGGGGGCTCCGTCTGGGGCCAACGTCCTGACTTTC | CASSLRLAGAPSGANVLTF
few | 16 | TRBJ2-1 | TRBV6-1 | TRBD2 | TGTGCCAGCAGTGAAATCCTAGCGGGCGTTTACAATGAGCAGTTCTTC | CASSEILAGVYNEQFF
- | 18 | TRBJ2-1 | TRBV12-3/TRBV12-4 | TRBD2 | TGTGCCAGCGGAGTTAGCAAGGGGGGACTAGGTCTGTCCAATGAGCAGTTCTTC | CASGVSKGGLGLSNEQFF
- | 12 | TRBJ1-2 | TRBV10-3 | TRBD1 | TGTGCCATCCGGGGACAGGAGTATGGCTACACCTTC | CAIRGQEYGYTF
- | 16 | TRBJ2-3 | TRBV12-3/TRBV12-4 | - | TGTGCCAGCAGTTTATTTGAGGGAGGCCCCTATGATACGCAGTATTTT | CASSLFEGGPYDTQYF
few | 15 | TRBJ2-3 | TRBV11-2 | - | TGTGCCAGCAGCCGTGAGGGAACTCACACAGATACGCAGTATTTT | CASSREGTHTDTQYF
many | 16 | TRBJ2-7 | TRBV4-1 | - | TGCGCCAGCAGCCCCGCGGGACGGATAGACTCATACGAGCAGTACTTC | CASSPAGRIDSYEQYF
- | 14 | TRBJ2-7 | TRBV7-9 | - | TGTGCCAGCAGCCACCCGACGGACTCCTACGAGCAGTACTTC | CASSHPTDSYEQYF
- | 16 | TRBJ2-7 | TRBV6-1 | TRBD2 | TGTGCCAGCAGTGAAGCGCCGATAGCGGGGGGGGGCGAGCAGTACTTC | CASSEAPIAGGGEQYF
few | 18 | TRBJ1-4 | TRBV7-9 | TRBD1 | TGTGCCAGCAGCCCACTCTTTGAGGGGGCGCGGGCTAATGAAAAACTGTTTTTT | CASSPLFEGARANEKLFF
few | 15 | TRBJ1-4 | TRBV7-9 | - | TGTGCCAGCAGCTTAGCGCCTTCCACCTCGGGAAAACTGTTTTTT | CASSLAPSTSGKLFF
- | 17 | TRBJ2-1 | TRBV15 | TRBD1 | TGTGCCACCAGCATCTCGACAGGGCAAAGCTCCTACAATGAGCAGTTCTTC | CATSISTGQSSYNEQFF
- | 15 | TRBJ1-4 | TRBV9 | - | TGTGCCAGCAGCGTAGACGTGGCTCCTAATGAAAAACTGTTTTTT | CASSVDVAPNEKLFF
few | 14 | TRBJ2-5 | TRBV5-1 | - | TGCGCCAGCAGCTTGGTAGGGCTTATGGAGACCCAGTACTTC | CASSLVGLMETQYF
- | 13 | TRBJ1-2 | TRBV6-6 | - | TGTGCCAGCAGTTCAAATTCGGGAAGCGGCTACACCTTC | CASSSNSGSGYTF
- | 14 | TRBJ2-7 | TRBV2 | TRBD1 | TGTGCCAGCAGTGAAGGGACAGGGCCCCTCGAGCAGTACTTC | CASSEGTGPLEQYF
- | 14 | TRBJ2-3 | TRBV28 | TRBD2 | TGTGCCAGCAGCCGTCACGGGGGGTCAGATACGCAGTATTTT | CASSRHGGSDTQYF
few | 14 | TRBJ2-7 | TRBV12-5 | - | TGTGCTAGTGGTCTCGGGACTCAAAACAACGAGCAGTACTTC | CASGLGTQNNEQYF
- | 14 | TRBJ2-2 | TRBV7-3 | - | TGTGCCAGCAGCTCCCTTGGGGGAACCGGGGAGCTGTTTTTT | CASSSLGGTGELFF
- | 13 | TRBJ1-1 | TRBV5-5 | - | TGTGCCAGCAGCTTGGATGGGACTCCTGAAGCCTTCTTT | CASSLDGTPEAFF
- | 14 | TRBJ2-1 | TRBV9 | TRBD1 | TGTGCCAGCAGCGTAGGGACAGGGTCCAATGAGCAGTTCTTC | CASSVGTGSNEQFF
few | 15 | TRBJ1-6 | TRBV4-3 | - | TGCGCCAGCAGCCAAGGTTCAGGGATGTTTTCACCCCTCCACTTT | CASSQGSGMFSPLHF
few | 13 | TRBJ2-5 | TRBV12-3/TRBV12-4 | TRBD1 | TGTGCCAGCAGTCCTCAGGGGGATGAGACCCAGTACTTC | CASSPQGDETQYF